Presented here are 24 T cell receptor beta chains from one specimen sequenced in a study of T cell responses to AZD1222 COVID-19 vaccine. Clones were sequenced by immunoSEQ multiplex PCR, and TCRdb holds only the in-frame ones, with some missing. The sample shows approximately 140,000 clones, 94% of them seen only once. Source: peripheral blood, taken on day 0 of AZD1222 vaccination. These receptors all come from an adult in good health.

The V call is TRBV5-5, the J call TRBJ2-1; 10 bases agree with TRBD2. The J segment lost 9 bases and the V segment lost 2 bases, leaving 8 bases of the junction unmatched. CDR1 SGHKS and CDR2 YYEKEE come from the germline V gene (reference sequence). This CDR3 comprises 15 residues. The CDR3 reads CASSFQAGGPSEQFF. The CDR3 nucleotides are TGTGCCAGCAGCTTCCAAGCGGGAGGGCCGAGTGAGCAGTTCTTC.

The chain joins TRBV5-4 to TRBJ2-1; D perhaps matches TRBD2 (6 bases). The CDR3 spans 18 residues. V lost 5 bases and J lost 4, with 25 bases in between. Germline V CDR1 and CDR2: SGHNT, YYREEE (reference sequence). The CDR3 sequence is CASRNNPDYPTVYNEQFF. For the CDR3, the DNA is TGTGCCAGCAGAAATAACCCGGACTACCCAACGGTATACAATGAGCAGTTCTTC.

The rearrangement uses TRBV5-1 and TRBJ2-5; 8 bases are a match to TRBD1. The CDR3 is 16 residues long. CDR1 is SGHRS, CDR2 YFSETQ, per germline. Trimming took 5 bases from V and 3 from J; bases not matched to a gene: 12. This CDR3 reads CASRRGAGGGEETQYF. The CDR3 region has the DNA TGCGCCAGCAGACGGGGCGCAGGGGGCGGGGAAGAGACCCAGTACTTC.

The rearrangement joins TRBV9 to TRBJ2-6; D is ambiguous. CDR1 SGDLS and CDR2 YYNGEE come from the germline V gene. This CDR3 is built from 14 residues. The V end was cut by 2 bases, the J end by 0 bases, with 3 bases between. As DNA, the CDR3 is TGTGCCAGCAGCGTCGTCTCTGGGGCCAACGTCCTGACTTTC. Its translation is CASSVVSGANVLTF.

The chain combines TRBV10-3 with TRBJ1-6; TRBD1 matches 9 bases. Losses at the gene ends were 6 bases for V and 6 bases for J; bases not matched to a gene: 0. The CDR3 has 13 amino acids. Germline values: CDR1 ENHRY, CDR2 SYGVKD. The CDR3 spells CAIRTGGNSPLHF. The CDR3 nucleotides are TGTGCCATCAGGACAGGGGGTAATTCACCCCTCCACTTT.

The chain carries TRBV6-2 or TRBV6-3 and TRBJ2-3; D perhaps matches TRBD2 (5 bases). Germline V gene sequence: CDR1 MNHEY, CDR2 SVGEGT. Trimming took 4 bases from V and 2 from J, leaving 10 bases between them. This CDR3 is 14 amino acids long. CDR3 protein: CASSSYGDTDTQYF. For the CDR3, the DNA is TGTGCCAGCAGTTCATACGGGGACACAGATACGCAGTATTTT.

The chain's CDR3 is CASSMRGPDNQPQHF. As DNA, the CDR3 is TGTGCCAGTAGTATGAGGGGGCCAGATAATCAGCCCCAGCATTTT. The chain recombines TRBV19 with TRBJ1-5; 7 bases are shared with TRBD1. The CDR3 is 15 amino acids. V lost 3 bases and J lost 4; bases outside the gene matches: 6. The V gene's germline CDR1 is LNHDA and CDR2 SQIVND (reference sequence).

The J gene is TRBJ2-1, the V gene TRBV9; 7 nucleotides align to TRBD2. This CDR3 comprises 16 residues. Germline values: CDR1 SGDLS, CDR2 YYNGEE. The V gene end was trimmed by 4 bases and the J gene end by 7 bases; junction bases not matched to a gene: 14. As DNA, the CDR3 is TGTGCCAGCAGCTCCCTGGCGGGAGTGATAGGTAATGAGCAGTTCTTC. This gives the protein CASSSLAGVIGNEQFF.

The chain couples TRBV2 to TRBJ1-2; 10 nucleotides align to TRBD1. Unmatched junction bases numbered 12, after V lost 4 bases and J lost 4 bases. The germline V gene encodes CDR1 SNHLY and CDR2 FYNNEI. This CDR3 comprises 17 residues. The CDR3 coding sequence is TGTGCCAGCAGTGGTCCCTCGACAGGGGGCCTCACCTATGGCTACACCTTC. Translating gives CASSGPSTGGLTYGYTF.

This rearrangement joins TRBV29-1 to TRBJ1-1, with D possibly being TRBD1 (6 bases). CDR1 is SQVTM, CDR2 ANQGSEA, per germline. Trimming removed 3 bases from V and 1 base from J, with 9 bases in between. The CDR3 has 13 amino acids. The CDR3 DNA follows: TGCAGCGTTGAGCGGGGGGCGAACACTGAAGCTTTCTTT. It specifies CSVERGANTEAFF.

The chain combines TRBV27 with TRBJ1-5, with 7 bases matching TRBD1. This CDR3 spans 16 amino acids. Germline V gene sequence: CDR1 MNHEY, CDR2 SMNVEV (reference sequence). Trimming took 2 bases from V and 3 from J; bases not matched to a gene: 7. This chain's CDR3 is CASSLKAGGTNQPQHF. In DNA form, the CDR3 reads TGTGCCAGCAGTTTAAAGGCAGGGGGGACCAATCAGCCCCAGCATTTT.

This sequence joins TRBV14 and TRBJ1-2; D is unclear. This CDR3 has 12 amino acids. Germline-derived CDR1 and CDR2 are SGHDN and FVKESK. The ends were cut back, 1 base at V and 10 bases at J, with 10 bases in the middle. For the CDR3, the DNA is TGTGCCAGCAGCCAAGGGTATGAGGACTACACCTTC. This translates into CASSQGYEDYTF.

As DNA, the CDR3 is TGTGCCAGCAGCTTGTACGGGACAGGGGGCCCCAACATTCAGTACTTC. Amino acids: CASSLYGTGGPNIQYF. The V gene is TRBV5-5, the J gene TRBJ2-4; 12 nucleotides match TRBD1. The CDR3 extends over 16 amino acids. CDR1 is SGHKS, CDR2 YYEKEE, per germline (reference sequence). J gave up 7 bases and V 1 base, and 6 bases lay outside the gene matches. The whole variable domain, filled in from reference TRBV5-5 and TRBJ2-4, reads DAGVTQSPTHLIKTRGQQVTLRCSPISGHKSVSWYQQVLGQGPQFIFQYYEKEERGRGNFPDRFSARQFPNYSSELNVNALLLGDSALYLCASSLYGTGGPNIQYFGAGTRLSVL.

Points on this clone: No conserved phenylalanine or tryptophan ends this CDR3, so it is likely a read error. The DNA is omitted, as the CDR3 cannot be located on it reliably, and the CDR3 follows TCRdb's listing. The chain carries TRBV20-1 and TRBJ2-7; the DNA was not compared with TRBD2, the D call given in the table. Counting both end residues, the CDR3 totals 11 amino acids. Germline V gene sequence: CDR1 DFQATT, CDR2 SNEGSKA (reference sequence). The CDR3: CSTPSGGPQHL.

The chain is built from TRBV19 and TRBJ1-1; D ambiguous. CDR1 is LNHDA, CDR2 SQIVND, per germline (reference sequence). This CDR3 region has 15 residues. V was shortened by 5 bases and J by 4 bases, with 17 bases between the two germline ends. The CDR3 DNA reads as TGTGCCAGTAGTGACTATCCGGCGGTCCCCACTGAAGCTTTCTTT. This encodes CASSDYPAVPTEAFF.

Turning to this clone: Mismatch with germline at one junction end may stem from a read error. The chain joins TRBV7-9 to TRBJ2-1, with D hard to call. The CDR3 has 13 residues. Germline V gene sequence: CDR1 SEHNR, CDR2 FQNEAQ (reference sequence). The CDR3 region is CASSPELSNGQFF. As DNA, the CDR3 is TGTGCCAGCAGCCCGGAGCTGAGCAATGGGCAGTTCTTC.

The V gene is TRBV4-3, the J gene TRBJ1-6; tentatively, D is TRBD1 (6 bases). The ends were cut back, 6 bases at V and 10 bases at J, with 16 bases in the middle. The CDR3 has 14 residues. Germline CDR1 LGHNA, CDR2 YSLEER. The DNA for the CDR3 is TGCGCCAGCAGGAAAGGGGGGTTAAGCTCACCCCTCCACTTT. This translates into CASRKGGLSSPLHF.

Only one count was recorded for this clone. The chain uses TRBV20-1 and TRBJ2-1; D is unresolved. The V and J ends lost 4 bases and 9 bases respectively, with 10 bases between them. Germline V gene lookup returns CDR1 DFQATT and CDR2 SNEGSKA (reference sequence). This CDR3 spans 11 amino acids. The CDR3: CSATHSPEQFF. Here the CDR3 DNA reads TGCAGTGCTACTCACTCTCCTGAGCAGTTCTTC.

The chain uses TRBV9 and TRBJ2-3; possible D gene TRBD2, 6 bases. Trimming removed 0 bases from V and 6 bases from J, with 17 bases in between. Per the germline V gene, CDR1 is SGDLS and CDR2 is YYNGEE. The CDR3 contains 16 residues. DNA for the CDR3: TGTGCCAGCAGCGTAGAGGCGGGGTGGCACATGGATACGCAGTATTTT. Translation gives CASSVEAGWHMDTQYF. Supplemented by reference TRBV9 and TRBJ2-3, the full variable domain reads DSGVTQTPKHLITATGQRVTLRCSPRSGDLSVYWYQQSLDQGLQFLIQYYNGEERAKGNILERFSAQQFPDLHSELNLSSLELGDSALYFCASSVEAGWHMDTQYFGPGTRLTVL.

The chain recombines TRBV19 with TRBJ2-5; TRBD2 matches 9 bases. CDR1 LNHDA and CDR2 SQIVND come from the germline V gene (reference sequence). The V gene end was trimmed by 5 bases and the J gene end by 1 base; junction bases not matched to a gene: 5. This CDR3 comprises 15 residues. CDR3 sequence: CASSLAGRSQETQYF. Written as DNA, the CDR3 is TGTGCCAGTAGTCTAGCGGGAAGATCCCAAGAGACCCAGTACTTC.

CDR3 protein: CASSENQGYQETQYF. DNA of the CDR3: TGTGCCAGCAGTGAGAATCAGGGGTACCAAGAGACCCAGTACTTC. V usage is TRBV25-1 and J usage is TRBJ2-5, with D possibly being TRBD1 (6 bases). This CDR3 spans 15 amino acids. CDR1 is MGHDK, CDR2 SYGVNS, per germline. The V gene lost 3 bases and the J gene lost 0 bases, with 11 bases spanning the gap.

This chain connects TRBV5-1 to TRBJ1-4, with D possibly being TRBD1 (5 bases). V lost 0 bases and J lost 3, with 9 bases in between. Germline V gene sequence: CDR1 SGHRS, CDR2 YFSETQ. There are 15 residues in the CDR3. As DNA, the CDR3 is TGCGCCAGCAGCTTGGTTAGCAGGGCTAATGAAAAACTGTTTTTT. The encoded protein is CASSLVSRANEKLFF.

V is TRBV19 and J is TRBJ1-5; no clear D gene. Germline CDR1 is LNHDA and CDR2 is SQIVND (reference sequence). Trimming took off 0 bases at V and 0 bases at J, with 15 bases between the two ends. CDR3 length equals 18 residues. The CDR3 sequence is CASSIDLLGGDSNQPQHF. In DNA form, the CDR3 reads TGTGCCAGTAGTATAGATCTATTGGGTGGCGATAGCAATCAGCCCCAGCATTTT.

The rearrangement joins TRBV21-1 to TRBJ2-6; the D call of TRBD2 is as the table states it, not checked on the DNA. TRBV21-1 corresponds to a pseudogene. The CDR3 loop spans 19 amino acids. The CDR3 nucleotides are TGTGCCAGCAGCAATCAAAGAGAGGTCCCGATCTGCGGGGCCAACGTCCTGACTTTC. This codes for CASSNQREVPICGANVLTF.